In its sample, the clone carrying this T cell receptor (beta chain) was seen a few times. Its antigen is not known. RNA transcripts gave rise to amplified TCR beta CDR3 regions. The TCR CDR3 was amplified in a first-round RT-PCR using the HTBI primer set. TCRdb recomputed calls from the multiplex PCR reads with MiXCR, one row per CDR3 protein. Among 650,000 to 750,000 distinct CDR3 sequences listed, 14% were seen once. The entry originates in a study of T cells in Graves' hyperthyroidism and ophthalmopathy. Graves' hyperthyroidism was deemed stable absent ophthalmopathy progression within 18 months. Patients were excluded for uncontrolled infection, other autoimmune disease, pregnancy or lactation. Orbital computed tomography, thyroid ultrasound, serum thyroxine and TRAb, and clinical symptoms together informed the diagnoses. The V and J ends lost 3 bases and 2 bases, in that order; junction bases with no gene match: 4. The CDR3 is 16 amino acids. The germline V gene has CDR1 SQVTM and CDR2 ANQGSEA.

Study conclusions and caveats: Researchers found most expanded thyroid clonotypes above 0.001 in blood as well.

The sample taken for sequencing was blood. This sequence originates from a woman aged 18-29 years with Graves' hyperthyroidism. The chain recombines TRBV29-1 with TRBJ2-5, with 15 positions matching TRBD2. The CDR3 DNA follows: TGCAGCGTTGACGGGACTAGCGGGAGGCTTCAAGAGACCCAGTACTTC. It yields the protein CSVDGTSGRLQETQYF. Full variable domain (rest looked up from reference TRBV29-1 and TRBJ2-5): SAVISQKPSRDICQRGTSLTIQCQVDSQVTMMFWYRQQPGQSLTLIATANQGSEATYESGFVIDKFPISRPNLTFSTLTVSNMSPEDSSIYLCSVDGTSGRLQETQYFGPGTRLLVL.